The entry below describes one T cell receptor beta chain. Its antigen remains unknown. This sample stems from a study of Tregs in tolerant kidney transplant recipients. This table comes from immunoSEQ multiplex PCR, and its TCRdb copy is limited to in-frame clones, with some not included. The profile shows about 240,000 clones, roughly 80% of them singletons. Unstimulated regulatory T cells (CD4+CD25+CD127-), CD4+CD25- non-regulatory cells, CD4 and CD8 cells were FACS-sorted from thawed PBMCs. The study, taken as a whole, reports: Findings come from small patient numbers and require larger validation. No direct test of biological reproducibility was done here.

Germline V CDR1 and CDR2: MNHNS, SASEGT. V gave up 6 bases and J gave up 0 bases, with 9 bases separating them. This CDR3 region has 14 residues. This TCR was sampled from a human donor in good health. Sequenced: CD4+ T cells from blood. The chain uses TRBV6-1 and TRBJ1-5; D is perhaps TRBD1 (5 bases). Here the CDR3 reads CASSDSYSNQPQHF. The CDR3 region has the DNA TGTGCCAGCAGCGACAGCTATAGCAATCAGCCCCAGCATTTT.